The 18 T cell receptor beta chains presented below share a single source sample, sequenced in a study of patients and donors after allogeneic stem cell transplantation. TCRdb re-derived calls from the RT-PCR reads in MiXCR, one entry per CDR3 protein. Counted here are about 960,000 distinct CDR3 sequences, over 15% occurring once; the ten biggest clones make up around 6%. The source material was blood, either unsorted or a sorted T cell fraction (not recorded which). These TCRs come from a human donor who was either an allogeneic HSCT recipient or a stem cell or donor lymphocyte infusion donor (not recorded which). It is not recorded whose cells these are; they may come from a transplant donor.

This chain links TRBV20-1 with TRBJ1-3; D not resolved. CDR1 and CDR2 (germline): DFQATT, SNEGSKA (reference sequence). There are 13 residues in the CDR3. With 5 bases removed from V and 3 bases from J, the gap between germline ends came to 11 bases. CDR3 sequence reads: CSAEGENGNTIYF. The CDR3 nucleotides read TGCAGTGCTGAGGGAGAGAATGGAAACACCATATATTTT.

This chain links TRBV10-3 with TRBJ1-2; 8 nucleotides agree with TRBD1. The CDR3 runs to 14 residues. V shed 4 bases, J shed 6 bases, and the junction held 7 bases outside the gene matches. Germline V gene data show CDR1 as ENHRY and CDR2 as SYGVKD. In DNA, the CDR3 is TGTGCCATCAGTGTGGGGGACAGGAGAAATGGCTACACCTTC. It translates to CAISVGDRRNGYTF.

A few counts support this clonotype. This chain uses TRBV7-9 with TRBJ2-7; the D gene could be TRBD1 or TRBD2 (5 bases each). V gave up 1 base and J gave up 4 bases, with 14 bases separating them. This CDR3 region has 15 residues. Germline-derived CDR1 and CDR2 are SEHNR and FQNEAQ (reference sequence). The CDR3: CASSLGSWDRYEQYF. CDR3 in DNA: TGTGCCAGCAGCTTAGGTTCGTGGGACCGATACGAGCAGTACTTC.

The chain uses TRBV27 and TRBJ1-3, with a possible D match to TRBD1 (5 bases). In germline, CDR1 is MNHEY, CDR2 SMNVEV (reference sequence). CDR3 length equals 18 residues. Trimming shortened V by 11 bases and J by 0 bases, and 26 bases separated the two germline ends. CDR3 nucleotides: TGTGCCTCCAGGAGAACCCCTGACGACAGAAACTCTGGAAACACCATATATTTT. Protein product: CASRRTPDDRNSGNTIYF.

This clonotype was counted many times. V usage is TRBV5-1 and J usage is TRBJ2-2; 8 bases align to TRBD2. The CDR3 contains 19 residues. V was pared by 4 bases and J by 0 bases, with 14 bases of the junction left unmatched. CDR1 and CDR2 (germline): SGHRS, YFSETQ. CDR3 nucleotides: TGCGCCAGCAGCCTCACCGGACTAGCACATTACGCGAACACCGGGGAGCTGTTTTTT. It is translated as CASSLTGLAHYANTGELFF.

This clonotype has only a few counts. The chain links TRBV12-3 or TRBV12-4 to TRBJ2-1, with TRBD1 matching 12 bases. CDR3 length: 15 residues. V lost 8 bases to trimming and J lost 10 bases; unmatched junction nucleotides: 12. The CDR3 region is CASRLPGQGAREQFF. CDR3 bases: TGTGCCAGCCGGTTACCGGGACAGGGGGCGAGGGAGCAGTTCTTC.

V is TRBV6-2 or TRBV6-3 and J is TRBJ2-1, with TRBD2 matching over 8 bases. The CDR3 covers 16 residues. In germline, CDR1 is MNHEY, CDR2 SVGEGT. The ends lost 5 bases at V and 8 bases at J; junction bases unmatched: 14. The CDR3 bases are TGTGCCAGCAGTCCCGTCGGGGGGGCCGCTTTCGATGAGCAGTTCTTC. Amino acids: CASSPVGGAAFDEQFF.

The chain couples TRBV29-1 to TRBJ2-7; D may be TRBD1 (5 bases). CDR3 length: 13 residues. Germline CDR1 SQVTM, CDR2 ANQGSEA. V dropped 2 bases and J dropped 2 bases, with 10 bases sitting between them. The CDR3 protein is CSVEMQGTYEQYF. Here the CDR3 DNA reads TGCAGCGTTGAAATGCAGGGTACCTACGAGCAGTACTTC.

This chain links TRBV29-1 with TRBJ2-2; no clear D. CDR1 is SQVTM and CDR2 is ANQGSEA in the germline V gene. This CDR3 has 13 amino acids. Trimming pared 3 bases from V and 3 bases from J, leaving 8 bases between. The chain's CDR3 is CSVEKGYTGELFF. CDR3 DNA: TGCAGCGTTGAGAAGGGTTACACCGGGGAGCTGTTTTTT.

Only a few counts were recorded for this clonotype. The V call is TRBV7-9, the J call TRBJ2-7; D assignment may be TRBD1 or TRBD2 (6 bases each). Trimming shortened V by 4 bases and J by 5 bases, and 15 bases separated the two germline ends. CDR1 is SEHNR, CDR2 FQNEAQ, per germline (reference sequence). This CDR3 region has 14 residues. The CDR3 sequence: CASSYKGGPDEQYF. The CDR3 DNA sequence: TGTGCCAGCAGCTATAAGGGGGGTCCGGACGAGCAGTACTTC.

The V call is TRBV7-2, the J call TRBJ1-1; D might be TRBD1 (5 bases). The germline V gene has CDR1 SGHTA and CDR2 FQGNSA. Trimming cost V 5 bases and J 9 bases, with 19 bases left between them. The CDR3 is 14 amino acids. The CDR3 DNA reads as TGTGCCAGCAGCCCGTCCGGGGGGGGAAGGAAAGCTTTCTTT. Its protein product is CASSPSGGGRKAFF.

This sequence joins TRBV20-1 and TRBJ2-3, with a tentative D call TRBD1 (6 bases). The V end was cut by 5 bases, the J end by 5 bases, with 14 bases between. The CDR3 length is 13 residues. The V gene's germline CDR1 is DFQATT and CDR2 SNEGSKA (reference sequence). DNA of the CDR3: TGCAGTGCTCCGACAGGTTTGGGAGATACGCAGTATTTT. Translation gives CSAPTGLGDTQYF.

This clonotype turned up a few times. The chain links TRBV7-8 to TRBJ2-7; 8 bases map to TRBD1. In germline, CDR1 is SGHVS, CDR2 FQNEAQ. V lost 5 bases and J lost 0; bases outside the gene matches: 12. The CDR3 has 17 amino acids. Written as DNA, the CDR3 is TGTGCCAGCAGCCTTACCCCTAGGGACAGGATCTCCTACGAGCAGTACTTC. Translated, it gives CASSLTPRDRISYEQYF.

This sequence joins TRBV20-1 and TRBJ1-4; D not resolved. V was shortened by 3 bases and J by 0 bases, with 11 bases between the two germline ends. CDR1 and CDR2 from the germline V gene are DFQATT and SNEGSKA (reference sequence). The CDR3 contains 15 residues. The CDR3 region is CSASRISATNEKLFF. The DNA of the CDR3 is TGCAGTGCTAGCCGAATTTCTGCAACTAATGAAAAACTGTTTTTT.

This clonotype was seen a handful of times. The V call is TRBV4-1, the J call TRBJ1-5; no definite D call. Germline V gene data show CDR1 as MGHRA and CDR2 as YSYEKL. There are 15 residues in the CDR3. V was pared by 6 bases and J by 0 bases, with 12 bases between. CDR3 DNA sequence: TGCGCCAGCAGGTTCTCCTGGGTTAGCAATCAGCCCCAGCATTTT. Residues: CASRFSWVSNQPQHF.

The V call is TRBV5-1, the J call TRBJ2-7; D is unclear. The V end was cut by 0 bases, the J end by 9 bases, with 10 bases between. Germline CDR1 is SGHRS and CDR2 is YFSETQ. The CDR3 is 12 amino acids. The CDR3 DNA sequence: TGCGCCAGCAGCTTGGATTCCTGGGGGCAGTACTTC. It encodes CASSLDSWGQYF.

This clonotype was counted between two and nine times. V is TRBV12-3 or TRBV12-4 and J is TRBJ2-1; TRBD1 might be the D (5 bases). The length of the CDR3 is 17 residues. With 4 bases removed from V and 7 bases from J, the gap between germline ends came to 23 bases. The CDR3 nucleotides read TGTGCCAGCAGTTCCCCCAGTGGGGCACCCATTAGGAATGAGCAGTTCTTC. Its protein product is CASSSPSGAPIRNEQFF.

This clonotype has only a few counts. The chain employs TRBV28 and TRBJ2-6; D is perhaps TRBD2 (5 bases). Trimming took off 5 bases at V and 2 bases at J, with 10 bases between the two ends. CDR3 length: 15 amino acids. The germline V gene encodes CDR1 MDHEN and CDR2 SYDVKM. DNA for the CDR3: TGTGCCAGCAGTCGAGGGCGAGCTGGGGCCAACGTCCTGACTTTC. Translated: CASSRGRAGANVLTF.